This T cell receptor (beta chain) was sequenced for a study of cytomegalovirus exposure and HLA in healthy donors (dated by TCRdb to between 2016 and 2019). As for the study more broadly: An earlier analysis of about 530 of the donors reported about 280 Gb of sequence data and 117 million unique TCR beta sequences obtained from 180 million or so T cells. The T cell repertoires of about 700 subjects were profiled by immunosequencing and related to cytomegalovirus serostatus. Rather than using new phenotypic data, the later analysis identified candidate immune exposures from TCR beta sequences and from how often those sequences occurred across donors. A later analysis re-examined previously published TCR beta repertoires from about 670 donors and added high-resolution HLA genotyping to investigate patterns of TCR occurrence. An early release covering around 630 HLA-typed donors comprised 300 to 350 gigabases of sequencing data and tens of millions of unique TCR sequences. The study was designed to test whether signatures of past pathogen exposure could be identified by cataloging public T cell receptors. The study combined high-throughput TCR immunosequencing, statistical association of individual TCRs with disease status, and machine learning to predict cytomegalovirus infection status. Every discovery cohort repertoire had been produced on one sequencing platform. In an earlier analysis of 500 to 650 of the donors, high-throughput TCR beta sequencing was used to judge whether each TCR beta V gene segment behaved as functional or pseudogenic. A separate validation cohort of more than 100 different subjects was used in addition to the 666-subject first cohort. Roughly five DR-DQ haplotypes were handled as single units for association and clustering because linkage in the cohort was strong. A later genetic analysis took genome-wide SNP genotypes for about 55% of the roughly 670 donors and used that subset as a discovery cohort. Of the approximately 400 genotyped donors, about 80% fell in the genetic ancestry cluster associated with self-reported Caucasian donors. Class I and class II HLA loci were covered by the typing at four-digit resolution. Donor age, sex, ethnicity and CMV serostatus were compiled together with the repertoire data. Among almost 400 genotyped donors of the cohort, an average of around 240,000 unique TCR beta nucleotide sequences were sequenced per donor, around 20% of them non-productive. The number of donors typed differed by locus, with roughly 620-630 for A, B, C, DRB1 and DQB1, 522 for DQA1, about 610 for DPA1, and approximately 470 for DPB1. The paper as a whole reports these results and caveats: A further reported finding was that TCR beta sequences accurately predicted the HLA-A and HLA-B alleles for most subjects in the first cohort. Most TCR sequences were observed very rarely across donors, whereas some public TCRs were present in many individuals. Linkage disequilibrium might explain the correlated functional status among segregating V segments, but an unknown experimental factor could not be excluded. A later analysis reported that several top co-occurrence clusters appeared linked to parvovirus B19, influenza, CMV and Epstein-Barr virus. The only immune exposure information available for the cohort was CMV serostatus. According to the authors, the approach could potentially be generalized to other disease states and immunological phenotypes. In a later genetic analysis, fewer N-insertions in productive TCRs were reported among donors in an Asian-associated ancestry cluster than the approximately 630-donor mean. In an earlier analysis of roughly 500 of the donors, most TCR beta V segments appeared in productive rearrangements about 87% or about 30% of the time, broadly matching IMGT annotations. Presence/absence analyses assumed roughly uniform sequencing depth across donors, an assumption that may not hold. In a later analysis, HLA-associated TCR beta chains were found to be more clonally expanded and to have lower generation probabilities than equally common non-associated chains. Some IMGT-functional V segments, including TRBV6-2 and TRBV6-3, could not be told apart with the 87-base-pair reads, so those segments were excluded. A later genetic analysis associated a missense DCLRE1C variant with V-gene and J-gene trimming of TCR beta chains, and an independent cohort replicated the association. Specific HLA alleles were associated with roughly 16,000 TCR beta sequences at a false discovery rate of 0.05 in a later analysis. Because some donors lacked HLA typing at each locus, the association tests relied only on the typed subset. In both the original and validation cohorts, the classifier was reported to diagnose cytomegalovirus status with high specificity and sensitivity. A few of the identified cytomegalovirus-associated TCR beta chains were confirmed in vitro to be specific for cytomegalovirus antigens. About 17 rarely observed V segments, including chromosome 9 orphons, were excluded from the earlier analysis of some 590 of the donors because counts were too low. According to a later analysis, most CMV-associated TCR beta chains appeared to be HLA-restricted, and the HLA associations seemed to be driven largely by CMV exposure. When HLA alleles, especially DR and DQ, strongly co-occurred, attributing TCR associations to individual alleles was difficult. Only TCR beta chains were sequenced in this cohort, and the absence of alpha or paired-chain data limited detectable features. A cluster of highly shared sequence variants was judged likely to be a technical artifact of the sequencing pipeline. In a later analysis, TCR association rates were found to vary across HLA loci, with the most associated TCRs seen for DRB1 alleles and the fewest for HLA-C alleles. The study gave a list of around 170 TCR beta chains associated with cytomegalovirus.

From the germline V gene, CDR1 is KGHSH and CDR2 is LQKENI. The CDR3 covers 14 residues, taking in both the cysteine and the phenylalanine. This entry keeps only the CDR3 DNA: 42 bases, framed from base 1. V loses 2 bases, J loses 8 bases, and the germline ends lie 13 bases apart. In total, 666 healthy bone marrow donors made up the cohort. All cohort members were sampled while nominally healthy, although unrecorded immune exposures were likely present. The donor tested CMV seronegative, placing the donor among the roughly 350 seronegative members of the cohort. A peripheral blood sample was provided by each donor, and peripheral blood mononuclear cells were used for TCR beta sequencing. The Qiagen DNeasy Blood Extraction Kit was used to extract genomic DNA from the blood cell samples. As for this clone: It has no known antigen specificity. One base away there is no much larger clone; base qualities are not given.

The protocol used for the library was the immunoSEQ multiplex PCR assay. The multiplex PCR relied on a mix of 60 forward primers for TCR Vbeta segments and 13 reverse primers for TCR Jbeta segments. The CDR3 region of rearranged TCR beta genes was amplified from genomic DNA with a multiplex PCR assay. The Illumina HiSeq System was used to sequence the amplified TCR beta libraries as 87-base-pair reads. Turning to the authors' computational methods: A later analysis tallied 70 million to 100 million unique TCR beta chains across the 550 to 850 repertoires, and about 12 million of those chains were shared by two or more donors. To remove PCR and sequencing errors, raw reads were error-corrected and collapsed into unique sequences using a nearest-neighbor algorithm that merged closely related sequences. Alignment of CDR3 sequences to IMGT reference sequences was used to assign V, D and J gene segments. For a sequence to be retained, a match of at least six nucleotides to both a V gene segment and a J gene segment was required. A rearrangement counted as productive if the CDR3 had no stop codons and remained in frame with V and J, and every other rearrangement counted as non-productive. Following IMGT convention, CDR3 was defined as the stretch from the second conserved V-encoded cysteine to the conserved J-encoded phenylalanine. In an earlier analysis of more than 550 of the donors, sequences lacking an unambiguous match to a single V gene segment were excluded. An earlier analysis of almost 600 of the donors classified V segments as functional when productive rearrangements were above 56.7% and as segregating when the standard deviation between donors was above 5%. A statistical classification framework was built for diagnosing cytomegalovirus status from the catalog of TCR beta chain sequences. In a later analysis, V and J genes were assigned by comparing TCR nucleotide sequences against IMGT/GENE-DB human TR gene sequences. A later analysis assigned CDR3 sequences and most-parsimonious VDJ recombination scenarios with the TCRdist pipeline. In a later analysis, each TCR beta chain was defined by its CDR3 amino acid sequence together with its V-gene family, and reads without a unique V-gene family were excluded. As a way to deal with suspected cross-contamination and a sequencing artifact, a later analysis dropped approximately 590 nucleotide sequences that were highly shared and had low generation probability. In a later analysis, a clonal expansion index for each public chain was calculated from normalized within-repertoire ranks of inferred template counts. In a later analysis, generation probabilities were computed with a VDJ recombination model fitted to out-of-frame rearrangements, and the resulting probabilities were checked against IGoR. In a later analysis, TCR-TCR, TCR-HLA and TCR-CMV co-occurrence was scored with hypergeometric tests, and a repertoire-size bias correction was applied to TCR pairs. False discovery rates were estimated in a later analysis by permuting HLA or CMV assignments 20 times. In a later analysis, co-occurring TCRs were grouped using DBSCAN, and TCRdist sequence similarity was added for clustering within HLA-allele-positive subsets. For co-occurrence clustering, repertoires with fewer than 30,000 or more than 120,000 public chains were excluded, along with about five repertoires with anomalous nucleotide sharing. Sourced from immuneACCESS, this table was stored by TCRdb with only in-frame sequences that have V and J called. A share of the clones is absent; for the studies checked, an unresolved V gene accounts for under half, and the remainder has no known explanation. The D gene and trimming were derived from the DNA, and the V and J assignments and clone size from that table. The sample table contains 90,000 or so clones; only one count was recorded for 82% of them. About 4% of the sample rests with the top ten.

The rearranged chain carries TRBV18 and TRBJ2-1, with TRBD1 as a weak D call on 5 bases. The sequencing sample was made of PBMCs. This sequence was found in a man aged 45 to 65 in good health and CMV-seronegative. The CDR3 region reads CASSPDQGRDEQFF. At the DNA level, the sequence is TGTGCCAGCTCACCAGATCAGGGCAGGGATGAGCAGTTCTTC.